This T cell receptor (beta chain) was retrieved from a study of T cell responses to AZD1222 COVID-19 vaccine. Study conclusions and caveats: Baseline serology detected seropositivity in only six or seven AZD1222 recipients.

The repertoire was sequenced with immunoSEQ multiplex PCR; TCRdb's copy has only in-frame clones and lacks some. Of over 100,000 clones in the sample, more than 85% were seen once. The germline V gene has CDR1 MDHEN and CDR2 SYDVKM. Trimming removed 6 bases from V and 0 bases from J, with 20 bases in between. The CDR3 loop spans 18 amino acids. As regards this clone: Its antigen is unidentified.

The sample in question was peripheral blood, obtained on day 0 of AZD1222 vaccination. The chain carries TRBV28 and TRBJ1-4, with a tentative D call TRBD1 (6 bases). This clonotype was sampled from an adult in good health. CDR3 sequence reads: CASSHSTGFPPTNEKLFF. Here the CDR3 DNA reads TGTGCCAGCAGCCACTCGACAGGTTTCCCTCCAACTAATGAAAAACTGTTTTTT.